This T cell receptor (beta chain) is from a study of radiation and T cells in renal cell carcinoma. The overall study: Nephrectomy followed 15 Gy stereotactic body radiation by 4 weeks.

Here immunoSEQ multiplex PCR was the method, and the copy in TCRdb shows in-frame clones only, minus some. The sample yields roughly 78,000 clones, roughly 82% seen once. Time point given: blood 2 weeks post-SBRT. As for treatment: 15 Gy SBRT to primary tumor, nephrectomy 4 weeks later. This renal cell carcinoma was of the clear cell type. CDR3 size: 13 residues. Losses at the gene ends were 5 bases for V and 6 bases for J; bases not matched to a gene: 8. From germline, CDR1 is SQVTM and CDR2 ANQGSEA. The J gene is TRBJ2-7, the V gene TRBV29-1; 9 bases line up with TRBD1. Source: blood, taken from a patient whose treatment included radiotherapy and nephrectomy. The clonotype was recovered from a man between 60 and 70 years old with renal cell carcinoma. CDR3 bases: TGCAGCGTTTCCGGGACAGGGTTGTCCGAGCAGTACTTC. Residues: CSVSGTGLSEQYF.